These 25 T cell receptor beta chains came from one sample sequenced in a study of blood T cell repertoires in COVID-19. The assay was immunoSEQ multiplex PCR, and TCRdb's table has in-frame clones only and misses some. Among more than 300,000 clones listed, roughly 90% were seen once. The sequencing sample was made of PBMCs or T cells enriched from blood (not recorded which). The receptors shown here come from a young woman who had recovered from COVID-19.

The CDR3 bases are TGTGCCAGCTCCCTAGGGCAGGGGGCAGGCTACACCTTC. Translating it yields CASSLGQGAGYTF. The V call is TRBV18, the J call TRBJ1-2, with 8 bases aligning to TRBD1. The V gene end was trimmed by 6 bases and the J gene end by 8 bases; junction bases not matched to a gene: 8. The CDR3 is made up of 13 amino acids. The germline gives CDR1 KGHSH, CDR2 LQKENI.

The chain carries TRBV19 and TRBJ2-1; 8 bases are a match to TRBD2. V shed 5 bases, J shed 5 bases, and the junction held 8 bases outside the gene matches. Germline values: CDR1 LNHDA, CDR2 SQIVND (reference sequence). The CDR3 loop spans 15 amino acids. The CDR3 spells CASSPTSGGNNEQFF. Written as DNA, the CDR3 is TGTGCCAGTAGTCCCACTAGCGGTGGTAACAATGAGCAGTTCTTC.

The chain recombines TRBV6-2 or TRBV6-3 with TRBJ1-1; tentatively, D is TRBD1 (6 bases). Germline values: CDR1 MNHEY, CDR2 SVGEGT. This CDR3 contains 14 residues. Trimming stripped 5 bases from V and 0 bases from J, with 10 bases between. DNA for the CDR3: TGTGCCAGCAGTCCACAGGGTGTGAACACTGAAGCTTTCTTT. Translating it yields CASSPQGVNTEAFF.

The chain carries TRBV5-1 and TRBJ2-7; 11 positions match TRBD2. The CDR3 is made up of 15 amino acids. CDR1 is SGHRS, CDR2 YFSETQ, per germline. Unmatched junction bases numbered 9, after V lost 4 bases and J lost 6 bases. The CDR3 spells CASSTTSGSMIEQYF. The CDR3 DNA reads TGCGCCAGCAGCACTACTAGCGGGAGCATGATCGAGCAGTACTTC.

This clone was seen only once. The chain links TRBV5-4 to TRBJ2-5; 7 nucleotides line up with TRBD1. The CDR3 is made up of 14 amino acids. The V segment lost 0 bases and the J segment 2 bases; nucleotides outside the gene matches: 1. Germline V gives CDR1 SGHNT, CDR2 YYREEE (reference sequence). This CDR3 is CASSLGGQQETQYF. The DNA for the CDR3 is TGTGCCAGCAGCTTGGGGGGACAGCAAGAGACCCAGTACTTC. Full variable domain (remainder filled in from reference TRBV5-4 and TRBJ2-5): ETGVTQSPTHLIKTRGQQVTLRCSSQSGHNTVSWYQQALGQGPQFIFQYYREEENGRGNFPPRFSGLQFPNYSSELNVNALELDDSALYLCASSLGGQQETQYFGPGTRLLVL.

This chain uses TRBV18 with TRBJ1-2; 7 nucleotides match TRBD1. V lost 3 bases and J lost 8; bases outside the gene matches: 9. CDR1 and CDR2 from the germline V gene are KGHSH and LQKENI. This CDR3 comprises 14 residues. CDR3 nucleotide sequence: TGTGCCAGCTCACCCGGACAGGCCTGGGGAGGCTACACCTTC. Its protein product is CASSPGQAWGGYTF.

The CDR3 coding sequence is TGTGCCAGCAGCTCGTTCGCCCCGGACAGAAACACCGGGGAGCTGTTTTTT. This encodes CASSSFAPDRNTGELFF. The chain couples TRBV5-4 to TRBJ2-2, with D possibly TRBD1 on 6 matching bases. Trimming left V 3 bases short and J 2 bases short, with 17 bases between. Germline values: CDR1 SGHNT, CDR2 YYREEE (reference sequence). The CDR3 has 17 residues.

This clone occurred once. V and J are TRBV18 and TRBJ1-6; TRBD1 aligns across 9 bases. The CDR3 length is 17 residues. Germline V lookup: CDR1 KGHSH, CDR2 LQKENI. Trimming removed 3 bases from V and 10 bases from J; junction bases left unmatched: 13. CDR3 sequence (DNA): TGTGCCAGCTCACCCATCCGATTGGGGACAGGGAGGTCACCCCTCCACTTT. Its protein product is CASSPIRLGTGRSPLHF.

The chain couples TRBV11-3 to TRBJ2-6, with 9 bases that match TRBD1. From germline, CDR1 is SGHNT and CDR2 YENEEA. Unmatched junction bases numbered 10, after V lost 8 bases and J lost 2 bases. There are 17 residues in the CDR3. DNA of the CDR3: TGTGCCAGCGAGGAGTTCAACAGGGGGCCTGGGGCCAACGTCCTGACTTTC. It is translated as CASEEFNRGPGANVLTF.

V is TRBV27 and J is TRBJ1-6, with D unclear. Trimming took 5 bases from V and 0 from J, leaving 5 bases between them. This CDR3 is built from 14 residues. Germline V gene sequence: CDR1 MNHEY, CDR2 SMNVEV (reference sequence). CDR3 loop: CASSPSSYNSPLHF. In DNA form, the CDR3 reads TGTGCCAGCAGTCCCAGCTCCTATAATTCACCCCTCCACTTT.

This clone showed up just once. This sequence joins TRBV18 and TRBJ2-7; D might be TRBD1 (6 bases). Deletions cut 3 bases from V and 3 bases from J, with 12 bases between. Germline V gene data show CDR1 as KGHSH and CDR2 as LQKENI. The length of the CDR3 is 14 residues. The CDR3 sequence is CASSPGQIDYEQYF. CDR3 nucleotides: TGTGCCAGCTCACCCGGACAGATTGACTACGAGCAGTACTTC.

V and J are TRBV19 and TRBJ1-4; D not resolved. Trimming took 5 bases from V and 2 from J, leaving 15 bases between them. CDR1 is LNHDA and CDR2 is SQIVND in the germline V gene (reference sequence). The CDR3 runs to 16 residues. CDR3 protein: CASSLTDSFTNEKLFF. The CDR3 coding sequence is TGTGCCAGTAGTCTTACTGATTCCTTCACTAATGAAAAACTGTTTTTT. Drawing the rest from reference TRBV19 and TRBJ1-4, the complete variable domain is DGGITQSPKYLFRKEGQNVTLSCEQNLNHDAMYWYRQDPGQGLRLIYYSQIVNDFQKGDIAEGYSVSREKKESFPLTVTSAQKNPTAFYLCASSLTDSFTNEKLFFGSGTQLSVL.

The rearrangement joins TRBV6-5 to TRBJ2-1, with 11 bases matching TRBD2. The CDR3 loop spans 15 amino acids. Germline CDR1 and CDR2: MNHEY and SVGAGI. After removal of 5 bases from V and 3 bases from J, the junction contained 3 bases not matched to a gene. CDR3 nucleotide sequence: TGTGCCAGCAGTCCCGGACTAGCGGGCTACAATGAGCAGTTCTTC. Translated: CASSPGLAGYNEQFF.

This CDR3 reads CASSLPGQGNEQFF. In DNA, the CDR3 is TGTGCCAGCAGTTTACCAGGACAGGGAAATGAGCAGTTCTTC. The V and J genes are TRBV28 and TRBJ2-1, with TRBD1 identical over 8 bases. This CDR3 has 14 residues. J gave up 7 bases and V 2 bases, and 4 bases lay outside the gene matches. Germline CDR1 reads MDHEN; CDR2 reads SYDVKM. The full variable domain, rest sourced from reference TRBV28 and TRBJ2-1, is DVKVTQSSRYLVKRTGEKVFLECVQDMDHENMFWYRQDPGLGLRLIYFSYDVKMKEKGDIPEGYSVSREKKERFSLILESASTNQTSMYLCASSLPGQGNEQFFGPGTRLTVL.

The chain combines TRBV5-8 with TRBJ1-3; possibly TRBD1 for D (6 bases). V was clipped by 1 base and J by 4 bases, with 6 bases between them. CDR3 size: 13 residues. CDR1 is SGHTS and CDR2 is YDEGEE in the germline V gene. CDR3 residues: CASSLTGGNTIYF. CDR3 nucleotides: TGTGCCAGCAGCTTGACAGGGGGAAACACCATATATTTT.

This chain connects TRBV24-1 to TRBJ2-5; the D gene is possibly TRBD2 (6 bases). Trimming took 4 bases from V and 5 from J, leaving 13 bases between them. In germline, CDR1 is KGHDR, CDR2 SFDVKD. CDR3 size: 14 residues. In DNA form, the CDR3 reads TGTGCCACCAGTGACTATGCGGGATGGGAGACCCAGTACTTC. It is translated as CATSDYAGWETQYF.

This sequence joins TRBV12-3 or TRBV12-4 and TRBJ1-1; no clear D gene. The ends were cut back, 3 bases at V and 3 bases at J, with 8 bases in the middle. The CDR3 sequence is 13 residues long. This chain's CDR3 is CASSFGRDTEAFF. CDR3 nucleotide sequence: TGTGCCAGCAGTTTTGGGAGGGACACTGAAGCTTTCTTT.

The chain combines TRBV6-2 or TRBV6-3 with TRBJ2-7; TRBD1 is a possible D gene (5 bases). CDR3 size: 11 residues. V shed 5 bases and J shed 9 bases, with 11 bases lying between them. CDR1 is MNHEY, CDR2 SVGEGT, per germline. CDR3 in DNA: TGTGCCAGCAGTCTCGGACATTGGCAGTACTTC. It translates to CASSLGHWQYF.

V is TRBV11-1 and J is TRBJ2-1, with a possible D match to TRBD1 (7 bases). V lost 3 bases and J 7 bases, leaving 10 bases between the germline ends. Germline V gives CDR1 SGHAT, CDR2 FQDESV (reference sequence). The CDR3 extends over 13 amino acids. The CDR3 sequence: CASSFPGGNEQFF. The CDR3 nucleotides are TGTGCCAGCAGCTTCCCAGGGGGGAATGAGCAGTTCTTC. The variable domain in full, completed from reference TRBV11-1 and TRBJ2-1, reads EAEVAQSPRYKITEKSQAVAFWCDPISGHATLYWYRQILGQGPELLVQFQDESVVDDSQLPKDRFSAERLKGVDSTLKIQPAELGDSAMYLCASSFPGGNEQFFGPGTRLTVL.

The chain uses TRBV20-1 and TRBJ1-2; D not certain. Per the germline V gene, CDR1 is DFQATT and CDR2 is SNEGSKA (reference sequence). The germline V and J ends were trimmed by 7 bases and 2 bases, with 8 bases remaining between them. This CDR3 has 11 amino acids. DNA for the CDR3: TGCAGTGTTGGAGGGAACTATGGCTACACCTTC. Amino acids: CSVGGNYGYTF.

The gene calls are TRBV28 and TRBJ1-5; D not resolved. The CDR3 length is 14 residues. Per the germline V gene, CDR1 is MDHEN and CDR2 is SYDVKM. The V and J ends lost 6 bases and 3 bases respectively, with 12 bases between them. The CDR3 DNA sequence: TGTGCCAGCAGCCCCACAGAACCCAATCAGCCCCAGCATTTT. This encodes CASSPTEPNQPQHF.

This rearrangement joins TRBV27 to TRBJ2-2, with D unresolved. Germline V gene data show CDR1 as MNHEY and CDR2 as SMNVEV (reference sequence). The CDR3 runs 15 residues. Trimming cost V 2 bases and J 0 bases, with 7 bases left between them. The CDR3, as DNA: TGTGCCAGCAGTTTACGCGTCTCGAACACCGGGGAGCTGTTTTTT. Translating gives CASSLRVSNTGELFF.

The sample holds a few counts of this clone. The chain recombines TRBV10-1 with TRBJ2-7; D is ambiguous. Per the germline V gene, CDR1 is WNHNN and CDR2 is SYGVQD (reference sequence). This CDR3 comprises 12 residues. V was trimmed by 5 bases and J by 3 bases, leaving 8 bases between them. The CDR3 is CASSPTYYEQYF. CDR3 nucleotide sequence: TGCGCCAGCAGTCCAACCTACTACGAGCAGTACTTC.

This chain links TRBV4-2 with TRBJ2-7; D not certain. Germline CDR1 and CDR2: LGHNA and YNFKEQ. The CDR3 has 13 amino acids. V was clipped by 1 base and J by 2 bases, with 6 bases between them. The CDR3 sequence: CASSQAGAYEQYF. The CDR3, as DNA: TGTGCCAGCAGCCAAGCCGGAGCCTACGAGCAGTACTTC.

V is TRBV28 and J is TRBJ1-1, with D hard to call. The CDR3 loop spans 13 amino acids. Trimming left V 10 bases short and J 2 bases short, with 14 bases between. Germline CDR1 MDHEN, CDR2 SYDVKM. The CDR3 loop is CATGPRFNTEAFF. In nucleotides, the CDR3 is TGTGCCACCGGTCCGAGGTTCAACACTGAAGCTTTCTTT.